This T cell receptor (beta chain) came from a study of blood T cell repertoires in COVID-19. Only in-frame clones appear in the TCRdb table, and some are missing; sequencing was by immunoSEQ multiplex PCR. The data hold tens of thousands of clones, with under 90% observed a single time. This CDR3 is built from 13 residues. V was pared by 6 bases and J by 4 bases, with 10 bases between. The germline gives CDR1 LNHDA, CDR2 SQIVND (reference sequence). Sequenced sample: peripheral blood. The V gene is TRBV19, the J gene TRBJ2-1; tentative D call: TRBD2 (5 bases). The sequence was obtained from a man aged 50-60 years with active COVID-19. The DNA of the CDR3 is TGTGCCAGTAGCGACTACCTTTACAATGAGCAGTTCTTC. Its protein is CASSDYLYNEQFF.